These T cell receptor beta chains were read from a single sample in a study of long-term antiretroviral therapy in people with HIV. Repertoires were generated with immunoSEQ multiplex PCR, while TCRdb's copy carries only in-frame clones and drops some. Of around 30,000 clones listed, over 75% are singletons. This specimen was unsorted PBMCs, taken 3.3 years after starting antiretroviral therapy. Receptors originate from a young man with HIV. Both conserved end residues are part of each CDR3. Size is omitted from some rows. Given values are once, few, many or a class for expanded clones.

V	J	size	CDR3
TRBV27	TRBJ2-3	NA	CASSFQVGGHTQYF
TRBV19	TRBJ1-1	NA	CASKQGPGGTEAFF
TRBV4-3	TRBJ1-3	NA	CASSHVGGDSGNTIYF
TRBV7-2	TRBJ2-6	NA	CASSSPGQALSGANVLTF
TRBV12-2	TRBJ1-1	NA	CASRTRGRSSEAFF
TRBV7-9	TRBJ1-2	NA	CASSHRQGPNYGYTF
TRBV18	TRBJ2-7	NA	CASSLLRATGDEQYF
TRBV27	TRBJ1-2	NA	CASSLSIGGLDGYTF
TRBV27	TRBJ2-5	NA	CASSLRGTGEETQYF
TRBV6-1	TRBJ2-1	once	CASWRQRYNEQFF
TRBV5-1	TRBJ1-6	NA	CASSLDGDSPLHF
TRBV5-6	TRBJ2-7	NA	CASSLGTGGRIHEQYF
TRBV7-2	TRBJ2-7	NA	CASSLASRPASYEQYF
TRBV27	TRBJ2-7	NA	CASSRTVGNSYEQYF